Described below is a single T cell receptor (beta chain) sequence and its context. Germline values: CDR1 MGHRA, CDR2 YSYEKL. The CDR3 sequence is 15 residues long. The germline V and J ends were trimmed by 2 bases and 2 bases, with 12 bases remaining between them. The sample comes from a study of technical replicates of blood from a few donors. This table comes from immunoSEQ multiplex PCR, and its TCRdb copy is limited to in-frame clones, with some not included. The sample lists fewer than 90,000 clones, roughly 94% occurring once. This clonotype was sampled from a human donor in good health. The specimen sequenced was T cells isolated from PBMCs. The V call is TRBV4-1, the J call TRBJ1-2; D uncertain. CDR3: CASSQLGELNYGYTF. The CDR3 nucleotides read TGCGCCAGCAGCCAATTAGGAGAGTTAAACTATGGCTACACCTTC.